This passage covers 17 T cell receptor beta chains from one sample sequenced in a study of T cell repertoires in cytomegalovirus infection. TCRdb recomputed calls from the reads with MiXCR, one row per CDR3 protein. This table has 200,000 to 300,000 distinct CDR3 sequences, roughly 13% appearing once. The source material was PBMCs. The source of these receptors is a human donor in good health (CMV status not recorded). Some clones in this sample may be carry-over from other donors' samples.

The sample holds a few counts of this clonotype. V gene TRBV5-1 combines with J gene TRBJ1-5; 11 positions match TRBD1. After removal of 0 bases from V and 7 bases from J, the junction contained 3 bases not matched to a gene. The CDR3 runs to 15 residues. Germline lookup yields CDR1 SGHRS and CDR2 YFSETQ. CDR3 region: CASSLEGTGGQPQHF. The CDR3 DNA sequence: TGCGCCAGCAGCTTGGAGGGGACAGGGGGGCAGCCCCAGCATTTT.

This clonotype was observed many times. This sequence joins TRBV12-3 or TRBV12-4 and TRBJ1-5; the D is unclear. The V gene lost 4 bases and the J gene lost 2 bases, with 9 bases spanning the gap. There are 14 residues in the CDR3. CDR3 residues: CASSSVSGNQPQHF. The CDR3 DNA reads as TGTGCCAGCAGTTCGGTCAGTGGCAATCAGCCCCAGCATTTT.

The gene calls are TRBV29-1 and TRBJ1-3; D unresolved. The V gene lost 4 bases and the J gene lost 0 bases, with 4 bases spanning the gap. CDR1 is SQVTM, CDR2 ANQGSEA, per germline. This CDR3 comprises 12 residues. The CDR3 loop reads CSVGTSGNTIYF. The CDR3 DNA sequence: TGCAGCGTTGGTACCTCTGGAAACACCATATATTTT.

This clonotype was counted ten times or more. The gene calls are TRBV7-7 and TRBJ1-6; D ambiguous. The CDR3 length is 12 residues. Germline lookup yields CDR1 SSHAT and CDR2 FNYEAQ (reference sequence). V lost 2 bases and J 12 bases, leaving 8 bases between the germline ends. The CDR3 DNA sequence: TGTGCCAGCAGCTTACCTCCCGAACCCCTCCACTTT. As protein: CASSLPPEPLHF.

This clonotype was seen repeatedly, ten times or more. This chain joins TRBV7-8 and TRBJ2-1; 8 positions agree with TRBD2. CDR1 is SGHVS, CDR2 FQNEAQ, per germline. The CDR3 is made up of 13 amino acids. V trimming: 5 bases; J trimming: 10 bases; junction bases outside the gene matches: 7. The CDR3 loop reads CASSPGLAGEQFF. In DNA form, the CDR3 reads TGTGCCAGCAGCCCCGGACTAGCAGGGGAGCAGTTCTTC.

This clonotype has at least ten counts. The genes are TRBV7-2 and TRBJ1-5; D remains ambiguous. V was cut by 2 bases and J by 8 bases, with 13 bases left in between. Looked up from germline, CDR1 is SGHTA and CDR2 is FQGNSA. This CDR3 has 14 residues. CDR3 protein: CASSLRGSREPQHF. The CDR3, as DNA: TGTGCCAGCAGCTTACGGGGATCGAGGGAGCCCCAGCATTTT.

In this sample, this clonotype turned up many times. The rearrangement joins TRBV6-6 to TRBJ2-5; D unresolved. The ends were cut back, 2 bases at V and 5 bases at J, with 6 bases in the middle. This CDR3 region has 12 residues. Germline CDR1 is MNHNY and CDR2 is SVGAGI (reference sequence). The CDR3 reads CASSYGEETQYF. CDR3 DNA: TGTGCCAGCAGTTACGGCGAGGAGACCCAGTACTTC.

Comment on this clonotype: A much larger clone differs from this one at a single base, so this may be a read error. This rearrangement joins TRBV13 to TRBJ2-2; TRBD1 matches 10 bases. The CDR3 is made up of 16 amino acids. Germline CDR1 is PRHDT and CDR2 is FYEKMQ (reference sequence). CDR3 in DNA: TGTGTCAGCAGCGGGGGACAGGGGTTTGCCACCGGGGAGCTGTTTTTT. This translates into CVSSGGQGFATGELFF. The full variable domain, with the rest looked up from reference TRBV13 and TRBJ2-2, is AAGVIQSPRHLIKEKRETATLKCYPIPRHDTVYWYQQGPGQDPQFLISFYEKMQSDKGSIPDRFSAQQFSDYHSELNMSSLELGDSALYFCVSSGGQGFATGELFFGEGSRLTVL.

This clonotype was counted a few times. The rearrangement joins TRBV28 to TRBJ2-3; 8 bases are shared with TRBD2. Germline V gene sequence: CDR1 MDHEN, CDR2 SYDVKM. The CDR3 contains 14 residues. Trimming took 5 bases from V and 0 from J; bases not matched to a gene: 1. In DNA, the CDR3 is TGTGCCAGCAGTCGACTAGCGAGCACAGATACGCAGTATTTT. Protein product: CASSRLASTDTQYF.

The chain joins TRBV7-6 to TRBJ2-5; D is tentatively TRBD1 or TRBD2 (6 bases each). Trimming took 1 base from V and 4 from J, leaving 13 bases between them. Germline-derived CDR1 and CDR2 are SGHVS and FNYEAQ. The CDR3 runs to 15 residues. The CDR3 DNA follows: TGTGCCAGCAGCTTAGGACAGGCGGGGTCAGAGACCCAGTACTTC. Its translation is CASSLGQAGSETQYF.

Concerning this clonotype itself: Without the conserved terminal phenylalanine or tryptophan, this CDR3 likely stems from a read error. The rearrangement joins TRBV20-1 to TRBJ1-1, with 10 bases matching TRBD1. The trim removed 3 bases at V and 1 base at J, leaving 11 bases unmatched. This CDR3 comprises 17 residues. Germline V lookup: CDR1 DFQATT, CDR2 SNEGSKA (reference sequence). CDR3 sequence (DNA): TGCAGTGCTAGGGTCGGGACAGGGGTTCTGAGGAACACTGAAGCTTTCTCT. Translating gives CSARVGTGVLRNTEAFS.

This clonotype was counted only a few times. The chain couples TRBV10-3 to TRBJ2-1; tentative D call: TRBD1 (6 bases). The CDR3 contains 13 residues. The germline gives CDR1 ENHRY, CDR2 SYGVKD. Deletions cut 3 bases from V and 6 bases from J, with 9 bases between. CDR3 sequence: CAISDWGRNEQFF. The CDR3 coding sequence is TGTGCCATCAGTGATTGGGGGCGCAATGAGCAGTTCTTC.

The genes are TRBV20-1 and TRBJ2-1; D is unresolved. V lost 3 bases and J 8 bases, leaving 17 bases between the germline ends. The CDR3 runs to 14 residues. Germline-derived CDR1 and CDR2 are DFQATT and SNEGSKA (reference sequence). CDR3 sequence: CSASGRLFVYEQFF. In nucleotides, the CDR3 is TGCAGTGCTAGTGGACGCCTGTTCGTGTATGAGCAGTTCTTC.

This clonotype has at least ten counts. The CDR3 DNA follows: TGCGCCAGCAGCTGGAAAGACGGACTAGCGGGAGGAATGGGGAGCTCCTACAATGAGCAGTTCTTC. Translating gives CASSWKDGLAGGMGSSYNEQFF. The chain is built from TRBV5-1 and TRBJ2-1; TRBD2 aligns across 14 bases. Germline CDR1 and CDR2: SGHRS and YFSETQ. V was clipped by 3 bases and J by 0 bases; unmatched bases: 17. CDR3 length: 22 amino acids.

This clonotype was observed many times. The J gene is TRBJ2-6, the V gene TRBV7-2; D possibly uses TRBD1 or TRBD2 (5 bases each). The V gene's germline CDR1 is SGHTA and CDR2 FQGNSA. Trimming left V 6 bases short and J 0 bases short, with 15 bases between. The CDR3 has 17 residues. Written as DNA, the CDR3 is TGTGCCAGCAGGCCCCCGGGACGGACCTCTGGGGCCAACGTCCTGACTTTC. Translating gives CASRPPGRTSGANVLTF.

This clonotype was recorded many times. V and J are TRBV11-2 and TRBJ2-2; 7 bases fit TRBD1. Germline CDR1 is SGHAT and CDR2 is FQNNGV. V lost 6 bases and J lost 8; bases outside the gene matches: 12. The CDR3 consists of 15 residues. The CDR3 DNA is TGTGCCAGCAGAACCGGGACAGTGAAGAAAGGGGAGCTGTTTTTT. It yields the protein CASRTGTVKKGELFF.

A few counts support this clonotype. The chain couples TRBV5-1 to TRBJ1-1; 8 nucleotides align to TRBD1. The CDR3 spans 18 residues. Germline V gene sequence: CDR1 SGHRS, CDR2 YFSETQ. Germline trimming cut 4 bases from V and 6 bases from J; bases unmatched to any gene: 20. The DNA for the CDR3 is TGCGCCAGCAGCCCTCAAGGCGGTAGGGCAGGGGGCCCTCCTGAAGCTTTCTTT. Its translation: CASSPQGGRAGGPPEAFF.